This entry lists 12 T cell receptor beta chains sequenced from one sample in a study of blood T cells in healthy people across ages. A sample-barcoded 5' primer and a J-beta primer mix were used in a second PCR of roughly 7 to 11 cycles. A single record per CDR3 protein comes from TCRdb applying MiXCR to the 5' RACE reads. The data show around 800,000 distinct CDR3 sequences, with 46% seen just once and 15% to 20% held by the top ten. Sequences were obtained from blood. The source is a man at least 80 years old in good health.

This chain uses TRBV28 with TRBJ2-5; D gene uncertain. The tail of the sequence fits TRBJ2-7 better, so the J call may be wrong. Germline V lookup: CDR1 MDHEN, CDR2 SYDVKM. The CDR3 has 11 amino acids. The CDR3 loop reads CASSNFYEQYF. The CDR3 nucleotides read TGTGCCAGCAGTAATTTCTACGAGCAGTACTTC.

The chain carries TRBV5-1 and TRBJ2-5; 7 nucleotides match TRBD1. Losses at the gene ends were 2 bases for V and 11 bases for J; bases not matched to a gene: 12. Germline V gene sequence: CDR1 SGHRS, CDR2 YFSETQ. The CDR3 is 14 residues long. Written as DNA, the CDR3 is TGCGCCAGCAGCTTTCGGGACAGCGACTACGGGCAGTACTTC. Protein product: CASSFRDSDYGQYF.

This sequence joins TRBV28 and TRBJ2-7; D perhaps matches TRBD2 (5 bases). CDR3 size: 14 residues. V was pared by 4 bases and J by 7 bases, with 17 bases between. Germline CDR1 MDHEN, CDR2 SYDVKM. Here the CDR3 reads CASSYPSGVWEQYF. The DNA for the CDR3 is TGTGCCAGCAGTTACCCGAGCGGCGTCTGGGAGCAGTACTTC.

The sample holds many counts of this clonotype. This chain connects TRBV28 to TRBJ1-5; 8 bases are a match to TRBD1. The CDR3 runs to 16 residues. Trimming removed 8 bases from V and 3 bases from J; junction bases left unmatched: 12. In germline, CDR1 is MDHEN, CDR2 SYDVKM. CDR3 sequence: CASLSADRATNQPQHF. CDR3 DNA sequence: TGTGCCAGCCTATCAGCGGACAGGGCCACCAATCAGCCCCAGCATTTT.

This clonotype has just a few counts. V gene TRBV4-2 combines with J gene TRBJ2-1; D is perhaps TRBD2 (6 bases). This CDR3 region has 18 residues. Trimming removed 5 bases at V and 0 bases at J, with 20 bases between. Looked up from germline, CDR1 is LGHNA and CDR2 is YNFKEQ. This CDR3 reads CASSSSPGLGSSYNEQFF. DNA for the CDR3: TGTGCCAGCAGCTCATCCCCGGGACTTGGGAGCTCCTACAATGAGCAGTTCTTC.

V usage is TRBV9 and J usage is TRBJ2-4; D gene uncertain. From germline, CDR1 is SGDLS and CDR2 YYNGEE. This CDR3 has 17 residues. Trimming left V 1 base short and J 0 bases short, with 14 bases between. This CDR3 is CASSVRSGALAKNIQYF. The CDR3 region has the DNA TGTGCCAGCAGCGTACGGTCAGGAGCCCTAGCCAAAAACATTCAGTACTTC. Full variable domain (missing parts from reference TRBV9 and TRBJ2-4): DSGVTQTPKHLITATGQRVTLRCSPRSGDLSVYWYQQSLDQGLQFLIQYYNGEERAKGNILERFSAQQFPDLHSELNLSSLELGDSALYFCASSVRSGALAKNIQYFGAGTRLSVL.

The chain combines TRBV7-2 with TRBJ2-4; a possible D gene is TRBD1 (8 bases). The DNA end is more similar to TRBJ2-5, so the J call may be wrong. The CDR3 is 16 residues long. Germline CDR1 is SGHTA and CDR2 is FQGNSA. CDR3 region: CASSLEGGQGAKTQYF. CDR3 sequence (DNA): TGTGCCAGCAGCTTAGAGGGGGGGCAGGGGGCGAAGACCCAGTACTTC.

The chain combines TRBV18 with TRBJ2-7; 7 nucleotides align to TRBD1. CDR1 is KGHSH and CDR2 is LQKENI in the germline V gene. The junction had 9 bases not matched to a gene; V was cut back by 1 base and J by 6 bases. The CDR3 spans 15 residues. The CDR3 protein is CASSPRQGERGEQYF. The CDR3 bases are TGTGCCAGCTCACCACGGCAGGGGGAACGGGGCGAGCAGTACTTC.

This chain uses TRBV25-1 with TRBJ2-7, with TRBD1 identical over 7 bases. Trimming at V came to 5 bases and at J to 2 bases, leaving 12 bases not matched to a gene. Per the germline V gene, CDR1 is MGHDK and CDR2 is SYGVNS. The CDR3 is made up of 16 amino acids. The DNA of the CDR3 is TGTGCCAGCAGTACATCCCGGGACAGCCGCCCCTACGAGCAGTACTTC. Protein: CASSTSRDSRPYEQYF.

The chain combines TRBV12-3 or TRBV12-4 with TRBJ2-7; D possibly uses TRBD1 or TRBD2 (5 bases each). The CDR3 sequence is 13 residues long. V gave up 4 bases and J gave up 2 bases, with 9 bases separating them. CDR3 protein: CASSWGSAYEQYF. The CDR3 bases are TGTGCCAGCAGTTGGGGGTCCGCCTACGAGCAGTACTTC.

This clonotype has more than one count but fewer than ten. The CDR3 sequence is CASSEAHIADTQYF. Here the CDR3 DNA reads TGTGCCAGCAGTGAAGCGCACATAGCAGATACGCAGTATTTT. The chain uses TRBV2 and TRBJ2-3; D is unresolved. The V end lost 0 bases, the J end lost 4 bases, and 8 bases lay between the germline ends. The CDR3 extends over 14 amino acids. CDR1 is SNHLY, CDR2 FYNNEI, per germline.

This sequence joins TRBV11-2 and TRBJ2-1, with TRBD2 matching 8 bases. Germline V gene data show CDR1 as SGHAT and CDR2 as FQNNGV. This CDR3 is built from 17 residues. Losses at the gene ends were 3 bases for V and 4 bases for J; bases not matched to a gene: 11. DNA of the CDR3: TGTGCCAGCAGCTTTTATAATGGCGGGAGGCTTTACAATGAGCAGTTCTTC. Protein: CASSFYNGGRLYNEQFF.